This TCR beta chain originates from a study of OX40 agonist ivuxolimab in advanced cancers. Trimming removed 3 bases at V and 2 bases at J, with 7 bases between. This CDR3 is built from 13 residues. Germline CDR1 and CDR2: SGHTA and FQGNSA. Study observations and caveats: At doses 0.1 to 3.0 mg/kg, CD4+ and CD8+ clones expanded.

A note on this clone: Its cognate antigen is unknown.

The repertoire was sequenced with immunoSEQ multiplex PCR; TCRdb's copy has only in-frame clones and lacks some. The repertoire holds about 99,000 clones, with 94% as singletons. This receptor was taken from an adult with an advanced solid tumor such as melanoma, head and neck, liver or kidney cancer. The source material was CD4+ or CD8+ T cells sorted from blood, sampled in a trial of the OX40 agonist ivuxolimab. V gene TRBV7-2 combines with J gene TRBJ2-5; D uncertain. The CDR3 loop is CASSFARQETQYF. For the CDR3, the DNA is TGTGCCAGCAGCTTTGCCAGACAAGAGACCCAGTACTTC.